This is a list of T cell receptor beta chains from one sample in a study of T-cell reconstitution after alpha-beta-depleted transplantation in children. In TCRdb, the PCR reads were re-called with MiXCR into one record per CDR3 protein. Among about half a million distinct CDR3 sequences listed, around 12% were seen once. Specimen: PBMCs from the stem cell graft donor, collected from the stem cell graft. These receptors came from a human donor who donated a stem cell graft to a child with combined immunodeficiency. Both conserved end residues are part of each CDR3. D genes are given only for firm matches. Some rows mark clone size as missing; the rest say once, few, many or name a class of expanded clone.

DNA | CDR3 | D | size | J | V | length
TGTGCCAGCAGGCCAGGGTTGGGAGACTATGGCTACACCTTC | CASRPGLGDYGYTF | . | . | TRBJ1-2 | TRBV6-1 | 14
TGCAGCGCTCTCGGTGGGACAAGAATCACCTACGAGCAGTACTTC | CSALGGTRITYEQYF | . | once | TRBJ2-7 | TRBV29-1 | 15
TGCGCCAGCAGCTTTAGGGACGGAAACTATGGCTACACCTTC | CASSFRDGNYGYTF | . | . | TRBJ1-2 | TRBV5-1 | 14
TGTGCCAGCAGCTATGATGGGGAAAGTGAGCAGTTCTTC | CASSYDGESEQFF | . | few | TRBJ2-1 | TRBV9 | 13
TGCGCCAGCAGCCAGTCTACAGGGGTGAAAGCCTACGAGCAGTACTTC | CASSQSTGVKAYEQYF | TRBD1 | few | TRBJ2-7 | TRBV4-3 | 16
TGTGCCAGCAGTTTACGCGGGAGGGACGATGAGCAGTTCTTC | CASSLRGRDDEQFF | TRBD2 | . | TRBJ2-1 | TRBV12-3/TRBV12-4 | 14
TGCAGCGTTCCGGGGCGGAACACTGAAGCTTTCTTT | CSVPGRNTEAFF | . | . | TRBJ1-1 | TRBV29-1 | 12
TGTGCCAGCAGTGCCTTCGAAGGGGGATACGAGCAGTACTTC | CASSAFEGGYEQYF | . | many | TRBJ2-7 | TRBV2 | 14
TGCGCCAGCAGTGAGTGGCGCCAGAAGCAGTTCTTC | CASSEWRQKQFF | . | many | TRBJ2-1 | TRBV10-2 | 12
TGCAGTGCTATCACAGGGCAGGGGGGCTACACCTTC | CSAITGQGGYTF | . | few | TRBJ1-2 | TRBV20-1 | 12
TGTGCCACCAGGTCCCCGAGTCACCATGAGCAGTTCTTC | CATRSPSHHEQFF | . | many | TRBJ2-1 | TRBV24-1 | 13
TGCGCCAGCAGCTTGGATGGACTAGCAGCAGAGACCCAGTACTTC | CASSLDGLAAETQYF | TRBD2 | many | TRBJ2-5 | TRBV5-1 | 15
TGTGCCAGTAGTATAGTTGGGAACAATGAGCAGTTCTTC | CASSIVGNNEQFF | . | . | TRBJ2-1 | TRBV19 | 13
TGTGCCAGCAGCTTAAACAGGGGGTATTTCTACGAGCAGTACTTC | CASSLNRGYFYEQYF | TRBD1 | . | TRBJ2-7 | TRBV11-2 | 15
TGTGCCAGCAGGAGGGGGGTCTACAATGAGCAGTTCTTC | CASRRGVYNEQFF | . | few | TRBJ2-1 | TRBV12-3/TRBV12-4 | 13
TGTGCCAGCAGAGCCCGGACAGACTCCTACGAGCAGTACTTC | CASRARTDSYEQYF | . | many | TRBJ2-7 | TRBV12-3/TRBV12-4 | 14
TGCAGTGCTATGGGTAGGGCGAACACCGGGGAGCTGTTTTTT | CSAMGRANTGELFF | . | few | TRBJ2-2 | TRBV20-1 | 14
TGTGCCAGCAGCCAAGAAAAGACTAGTCTGTTCTTC | CASSQEKTSLFF | . | . | TRBJ2-1 | TRBV4-2 | 12
TGTGCCAGCAGCTACGGACTAGCGGGGGTCAATGAGCAGTTCTTC | CASSYGLAGVNEQFF | TRBD2 | many | TRBJ2-1 | TRBV5-6 | 15
TGTGCCAGCAGCGCCCCCAAGGACAGAAAAGAGACCCAGTACTTC | CASSAPKDRKETQYF | . | . | TRBJ2-5 | TRBV2 | 15
TGCAGTGCGGCTTTAGCTAGCGGGAGGACAGATACGCAGTATTTT | CSAALASGRTDTQYF | TRBD2 | few | TRBJ2-3 | TRBV20-1 | 15
TGTGCCAGCAGTGAAGCGTATGGTTATGGCTACACCTTC | CASSEAYGYGYTF | . | . | TRBJ1-2 | TRBV2 | 13